What follows is one TCR beta chain and its context. This table comes from immunoSEQ multiplex PCR, and its TCRdb copy is limited to in-frame clones, with some not included. The sample includes about 660,000 clones, 88% of them seen just once. CDR1 and CDR2 from the germline V gene are LNHNV and YYDKDF (reference sequence). The germline V and J ends were trimmed by 0 bases and 0 bases, with 9 bases remaining between them. The CDR3 runs 15 residues. This sample was included in a study of shared T cell receptors in the human thymus. This same sample was also taken into another study, of human thymus T cells. This second study notes: Repertoires sampled from thymus and blood appeared biased in V and J gene usage. Related research described thymic repertoires that were highly overlapping among unrelated individuals.

Sequenced material: thymocytes. This receptor was obtained from a boy under two years old with a congenital heart defect. This sequence joins TRBV15 and TRBJ2-7, with a weak D call TRBD1 (5 bases). The CDR3 loop reads CATSRDRVSSYEQYF. The CDR3 nucleotides read TGTGCCACCAGCAGAGACAGGGTTTCCTCCTACGAGCAGTACTTC. Drawing the rest from reference TRBV15 and TRBJ2-7, the complete variable domain is DAMVIQNPRYQVTQFGKPVTLSCSQTLNHNVMYWYQQKSSQAPKLLFHYYDKDFNNEADTPDNFQSRRPNTSFCFLDIRSPGLGDTAMYLCATSRDRVSSYEQYFGPGTRLTVT.